The 5 T cell receptor beta chains in this list originate from one sample, sequenced in a study of blood T cell repertoires in COVID-19. Profiled with immunoSEQ multiplex PCR; TCRdb holds only in-frame clones, not every one. The sample lists approximately 150,000 clones, 86% seen once, with less than 3.5% in the top ten. The sequenced sample was peripheral blood. The receptors shown here come from a man between 65 and 85 years old with acute or convalescent COVID-19.

V and J are TRBV30 and TRBJ2-7; no clear D gene. CDR3 length equals 11 residues. Trimming took 2 bases from V and 2 from J, leaving 4 bases between them. Germline CDR1 and CDR2: GTSNPN and SVGIG (reference sequence). This chain's CDR3 is CAWSTAYEQYF. CDR3 DNA sequence: TGTGCCTGGAGTACGGCCTACGAGCAGTACTTC.

The chain uses TRBV6-5 and TRBJ2-1; the match to TRBD2 covers 10 bases. The germline V gene encodes CDR1 MNHEY and CDR2 SVGAGI. Trimming cost V 10 bases and J 9 bases; bases outside gene matches: 15. This CDR3 comprises 15 residues. The CDR3 nucleotides read TGTGCCACCCAGACCCTAGCGGGAGCTTCACGTGAGCAGTTCTTC. Translation: CATQTLAGASREQFF.

The chain combines TRBV3-1 (or the pseudogene TRBV3-2) with TRBJ1-5, with D hard to call. This CDR3 comprises 15 residues. CDR1 and CDR2 (germline): LGHDT, YNNKEL (reference sequence). V lost 2 bases and J lost 5, with 13 bases in between. The CDR3 protein is CASSQQAGGDQPQHF. CDR3 in DNA: TGTGCCAGCAGCCAACAGGCTGGCGGGGATCAGCCCCAGCATTTT.

The V and J genes are TRBV11-2 and TRBJ1-4, with TRBD1 matching 8 bases. Germline CDR1 reads SGHAT; CDR2 reads FQNNGV. V trimming: 5 bases; J trimming: 6 bases; junction bases outside the gene matches: 11. The CDR3 loop spans 16 amino acids. In nucleotides, the CDR3 is TGTGCCAGCAGCAAGGGGGACAGGAAATCTCATGAAAAACTGTTTTTT. This translates into CASSKGDRKSHEKLFF. Full variable domain (outside the CDR3, taken from reference TRBV11-2 and TRBJ1-4): EAGVAQSPRYKIIEKRQSVAFWCNPISGHATLYWYQQILGQGPKLLIQFQNNGVVDDSQLPKDRFSAERLKGVDSTLKIQPAKLEDSAVYLCASSKGDRKSHEKLFFGSGTQLSVL.

This chain links TRBV2 with TRBJ2-2, with 12 bases matching TRBD2. Per germline, CDR1 SNHLY and CDR2 FYNNEI. V was pared by 5 bases and J by 4 bases, with 11 bases of the junction left unmatched. The CDR3 runs to 18 residues. This chain's CDR3 is CASSRLAGGPSGTGELFF. In nucleotides, the CDR3 is TGTGCCAGCAGTAGGCTAGCGGGAGGGCCATCGGGCACCGGGGAGCTGTTTTTT.